This TCR beta chain was profiled in a study of T cell changes during pregnancy in multiple sclerosis. Clones were read by immunoSEQ multiplex PCR, and TCRdb kept only the in-frame ones, dropping some. The table has approximately 89,000 clones, roughly 93% seen once. V trimming: 10 bases; J trimming: 3 bases; junction bases outside the gene matches: 6. Germline assignment: CDR1 MNHEY and CDR2 SVGAGI. The CDR3 loop spans 12 amino acids. The clonotype comes from a female donor with multiple sclerosis, enrolled in a pregnancy study. The chain joins TRBV6-5 to TRBJ2-7; TRBD1 aligns across 7 bases. The material sequenced was peripheral blood, taken in the third trimester of pregnancy. The CDR3 region is CATRAGGYEQYF. The CDR3, as DNA: TGTGCCACCCGGGCAGGGGGCTACGAGCAGTACTTC.